This passage covers 17 T cell receptor beta chains from one sample sequenced in a study of OX40 agonist ivuxolimab in advanced cancers. Some clones are missing from TCRdb's copy, which holds only in-frame ones; the method was immunoSEQ multiplex PCR. The sample contains over 55,000 clones, roughly 84% of which appear only once. The starting material was CD4+ or CD8+ T cells sorted from blood, obtained in a trial of the OX40 agonist ivuxolimab. Receptors were obtained from an adult with an advanced solid tumor such as melanoma, head and neck, liver or kidney cancer.

The CDR3 nucleotides read TGTGCCAGCTCACCAAGCTCCAGGGTTGGCAATCAGCCCCAGCATTTT. Residues: CASSPSSRVGNQPQHF. This chain connects TRBV18 to TRBJ1-5; possibly TRBD1 for D (5 bases). CDR1 and CDR2 from the germline V gene are KGHSH and LQKENI. CDR3 length: 16 amino acids. Trimming pared 2 bases from V and 2 bases from J, leaving 13 bases between.

The CDR3 loop reads CASSTSGTGKSEQFF. In nucleotides, the CDR3 is TGTGCCAGTAGTACCTCCGGGACGGGGAAAAGTGAGCAGTTCTTC. This chain uses TRBV19 with TRBJ2-1, with D perhaps assigned TRBD1 or TRBD2 (5 bases each). Trimming pared 4 bases from V and 9 bases from J, leaving 19 bases between. The germline gives CDR1 LNHDA, CDR2 SQIVND (reference sequence). The CDR3 length is 15 residues.

The genes are TRBV5-6 and TRBJ1-4; 7 bases are shared with TRBD1. CDR3 length equals 15 residues. Unmatched junction bases numbered 4, after V lost 2 bases and J lost 3 bases. Germline V gives CDR1 SGHDT, CDR2 YYEEEE. The DNA for the CDR3 is TGTGCCAGCAGCTTTGGGGGACAGTCTAATGAAAAACTGTTTTTT. Protein: CASSFGGQSNEKLFF.

This clone was picked up a small number of times. The CDR3 sequence is CSGQQEMNTEAFF. CDR3 in DNA: TGCAGCGGCCAACAGGAGATGAACACTGAAGCTTTCTTT. This chain joins TRBV29-1 and TRBJ1-1; tentatively, D is TRBD1 (5 bases). Germline V gene data show CDR1 as SQVTM and CDR2 as ANQGSEA. The CDR3 is 13 amino acids. V shed 7 bases and J shed 0 bases, with 12 bases lying between them.

The chain links TRBV5-4 to TRBJ2-3; D is possibly TRBD1 or TRBD2 (5 bases each). Deletions cut 1 base from V and 0 bases from J, with 9 bases between. Germline-derived CDR1 and CDR2 are SGHNT and YYREEE (reference sequence). This CDR3 region has 15 residues. The CDR3 DNA follows: TGTGCCAGCAGCTTGCAGGGACCTAGCACAGATACGCAGTATTTT. Amino acid sequence: CASSLQGPSTDTQYF.

The chain recombines TRBV6-5 with TRBJ1-1; no clear D gene. CDR1 and CDR2 (germline): MNHEY, SVGAGI. The CDR3 contains 14 residues. The V gene lost 0 bases and the J gene lost 6 bases, with 11 bases spanning the gap. The CDR3 DNA follows: TGTGCCAGCAGTTACTCGAGAGAAGGTTCTGAAGCTTTCTTT. Residues: CASSYSREGSEAFF.

The chain links TRBV15 to TRBJ2-3; 9 nucleotides align to TRBD2. The CDR3 extends over 16 amino acids. V shed 6 bases and J 5 bases; nucleotides not matched to a gene: 12. Germline V gives CDR1 LNHNV, CDR2 YYDKDF (reference sequence). CDR3 loop: CATSKDAGGQVDTQYF. CDR3 DNA sequence: TGTGCCACCAGTAAAGATGCGGGGGGGCAAGTAGATACGCAGTATTTT.

V is TRBV7-2 and J is TRBJ1-3; TRBD1 matches 9 bases. This CDR3 is built from 19 residues. V lost 5 bases to trimming and J lost 0 bases; unmatched junction nucleotides: 14. In germline, CDR1 is SGHTA, CDR2 FQGNSA. The CDR3 DNA reads TGTGCCAGCAGCCCCTGGGGACAGGGTTTTCTTCGCTCTGGAAACACCATATATTTT. This sequence encodes CASSPWGQGFLRSGNTIYF. The full variable domain, its missing parts supplied by reference TRBV7-2 and TRBJ1-3, is GAGVSQSPSNKVTEKGKDVELRCDPISGHTALYWYRQSLGQGLEFLIYFQGNSAPDKSGLPSDRFSAERTGGSVSTLTIQRTQQEDSAVYLCASSPWGQGFLRSGNTIYFGEGSWLTVV.

Only a few counts were recorded for this clone. The genes are TRBV6-6 and TRBJ2-5; weak D call: TRBD2 (5 bases). The CDR3 is made up of 11 amino acids. V was cut by 2 bases and J by 7 bases, with 5 bases left in between. Germline V gives CDR1 MNHNY, CDR2 SVGAGI (reference sequence). Here the CDR3 reads CASSYEGTQYF. In nucleotides, the CDR3 is TGTGCCAGCAGTTACGAGGGGACCCAGTACTTC.

The chain joins TRBV5-1 to TRBJ2-3; D uncertain. There are 12 residues in the CDR3. Trimming removed 4 bases from V and 4 bases from J, with 7 bases in between. Looked up from germline, CDR1 is SGHRS and CDR2 is YFSETQ. The CDR3 coding sequence is TGCGCCAGCAGCACCCCCTCAGATACGCAGTATTTT. Protein: CASSTPSDTQYF.

The chain joins TRBV4-2 to TRBJ2-3, with D tentatively TRBD1 (5 bases). Deletions cut 0 bases from V and 2 bases from J, with 9 bases between. CDR1 LGHNA and CDR2 YNFKEQ come from the germline V gene. The CDR3 is 15 residues long. The CDR3 loop is CASSQDRGNTDTQYF. The CDR3 DNA reads TGTGCCAGCAGCCAAGATAGGGGAAACACAGATACGCAGTATTTT.

The genes are TRBV30 and TRBJ1-5; D is ambiguous. Looked up from germline, CDR1 is GTSNPN and CDR2 is SVGIG (reference sequence). There are 13 residues in the CDR3. Between the trimmed V and J ends, which lost 0 bases and 3 bases, there was a span of 6 bases. CDR3 sequence (DNA): TGTGCCTGGAGTGTCGAGGACAATCAGCCCCAGCATTTT. This translates into CAWSVEDNQPQHF.

This clone appeared once. This chain links TRBV11-2 with TRBJ2-3; D is ambiguous. The germline V and J ends were trimmed by 5 bases and 1 base, with 10 bases remaining between them. CDR3 length equals 14 residues. Germline lookup yields CDR1 SGHAT and CDR2 FQNNGV. The CDR3 DNA reads as TGTGCCAGCAGCCAAATATGGGGCACAGATACGCAGTATTTT. This translates into CASSQIWGTDTQYF.

The chain links TRBV6-1 to TRBJ1-6; weak D call: TRBD1 (5 bases). The CDR3 length is 14 residues. V lost 5 bases and J 11 bases, leaving 16 bases between the germline ends. Germline lookup yields CDR1 MNHNS and CDR2 SASEGT. In DNA, the CDR3 is TGTGCCAGCAGTACACAGGCTCACCGTACACCCCTCCACTTT. It yields the protein CASSTQAHRTPLHF.

The chain joins TRBV4-1 to TRBJ2-2, with D tentatively TRBD1 (6 bases). Per germline, CDR1 MGHRA and CDR2 YSYEKL. This CDR3 region has 16 residues. The V and J ends lost 8 bases and 0 bases respectively, with 16 bases between them. The CDR3 DNA sequence: TGCGCCAGCCTCCTCATGACAGGTTCGAACACCGGGGAGCTGTTTTTT. Translated: CASLLMTGSNTGELFF.

This chain connects TRBV28 to TRBJ1-1, with 7 bases lining up with TRBD1. Germline V gene sequence: CDR1 MDHEN, CDR2 SYDVKM. CDR3 length equals 15 residues. The ends lost 4 bases at V and 0 bases at J; junction bases unmatched: 5. CDR3 bases: TGTGCCAGCAGTTCCGCCGGGACAGTGAACACTGAAGCTTTCTTT. Translating gives CASSSAGTVNTEAFF. Full variable domain (rest looked up from reference TRBV28 and TRBJ1-1): DVKVTQSSRYLVKRTGEKVFLECVQDMDHENMFWYRQDPGLGLRLIYFSYDVKMKEKGDIPEGYSVSREKKERFSLILESASTNQTSMYLCASSSAGTVNTEAFFGQGTRLTVV.

The V call is TRBV19, the J call TRBJ1-1; the D is unclear. Trimming took off 5 bases at V and 2 bases at J, with 6 bases between the two ends. The CDR3 runs 12 residues. Germline V CDR1 and CDR2: LNHDA, SQIVND (reference sequence). CDR3: CASSQRNTEAFF. DNA for the CDR3: TGTGCCAGTAGTCAAAGAAACACTGAAGCTTTCTTT.